The 18 T cell receptor beta chains below were found in one sample sequenced in a study of blood T cells in healthy people across ages. PCR was performed a second time for roughly 7 to 11 cycles using a sample-barcoded 5' primer and a J-beta primer mix. One entry per CDR3 protein, called by TCRdb with MiXCR from the 5' RACE reads. The sample has 1.5 million to 2 million distinct CDR3 sequences, about 50% seen once. Sequenced input: blood. These receptors all stem from a middle-aged woman in good health.

This clonotype was found once. The chain employs TRBV14 and TRBJ1-2; possible D gene TRBD1, 6 bases. Per the germline V gene, CDR1 is SGHDN and CDR2 is FVKESK. CDR3 size: 16 residues. The V end was cut by 0 bases, the J end by 6 bases, with 17 bases between. The CDR3 reads CASSQDSLGRDNGYTF. CDR3 nucleotide sequence: TGTGCCAGCAGCCAAGACTCTTTGGGCAGGGACAATGGCTACACCTTC.

The chain links TRBV11-2 to TRBJ2-7; D possibly corresponds to TRBD1 (6 bases). V lost 2 bases and J lost 0, with 17 bases in between. This CDR3 is built from 17 residues. The germline V gene has CDR1 SGHAT and CDR2 FQNNGV. DNA for the CDR3: TGTGCCAGCAGCTTAAGGTCCGGGACACATAGCTCCTACGAGCAGTACTTC. Residues: CASSLRSGTHSSYEQYF. The full variable domain, with the rest looked up from reference TRBV11-2 and TRBJ2-7, is EAGVAQSPRYKIIEKRQSVAFWCNPISGHATLYWYQQILGQGPKLLIQFQNNGVVDDSQLPKDRFSAERLKGVDSTLKIQPAKLEDSAVYLCASSLRSGTHSSYEQYFGPGTRLTVT.

This clonotype was picked up a small number of times. An end of the junction differs from the germline gene, which may be a read error. Here the CDR3 reads CASSLSGTGGSYEQYF. The CDR3 DNA is TGTGCCAGCAGTCTATCCGGGACAGGGGGCTCCTACGAGCAGTACTTC. The gene calls are TRBV27 and TRBJ2-7, with TRBD1 identical over 11 bases. This CDR3 spans 16 amino acids. Germline lookup yields CDR1 MNHEY and CDR2 SMNVEV (reference sequence).

As regards this clonotype: The junction departs from germline at one end; a sequencing error may be responsible. V gene TRBV7-7 combines with J gene TRBJ2-4; 9 nucleotides match TRBD1. The end of the DNA fits TRBJ2-7 better, so the J call may be wrong. The CDR3 is made up of 14 amino acids. CDR1 and CDR2 from the germline V gene are SSHAT and FNYEAQ (reference sequence). CDR3 in amino acids: CASSLGTGLDEQYF. In DNA, the CDR3 is TGTGCTAGCAGCTTGGGGACAGGGCTCGACGAGCAGTACTTC.

The V call is TRBV19, the J call TRBJ2-5; 11 bases are shared with TRBD1. Gene TRBJ2-7 matches the end of the DNA better, so the J call may be wrong. The CDR3 has 15 residues. CDR1 and CDR2 from the germline V gene are LNHDA and SQIVND (reference sequence). The CDR3 sequence: CASSILGQGAYEQYF. In DNA, the CDR3 is TGTGCCAGTAGTATATTGGGACAGGGGGCCTACGAGCAGTACTTC.

This clonotype was seen once. The V and J genes are TRBV24-1 and TRBJ2-3, with D tentatively TRBD2 (7 bases). The CDR3 is 17 amino acids. Germline lookup yields CDR1 KGHDR and CDR2 SFDVKD. Trimming left V 5 bases short and J 4 bases short, with 21 bases between. CDR3 nucleotide sequence: TGTGCCACCAGTGCCGCGCCGAGGAGGGGGGGCCCAGATACGCAGTATTTT. It is translated as CATSAAPRRGGPDTQYF.

A word on this clonotype: The junction does not match germline at one end; this may be a read error. The chain combines TRBV27 with TRBJ2-5, with D possibly being TRBD1 or TRBD2 (6 bases each). The CDR3 has 14 amino acids. CDR1 MNHEY and CDR2 SMNVEV come from the germline V gene (reference sequence). The CDR3 spells CASTGGKDWETQYF. The CDR3 DNA follows: TGTGCTAGCACCGGGGGCAAGGATTGGGAGACCCAGTACTTC.

The gene calls are TRBV29-1 and TRBJ2-1, with a tentative D call TRBD1 (6 bases). This CDR3 region has 17 residues. CDR1 and CDR2 (germline): SQVTM, ANQGSEA. V was shortened by 6 bases and J by 2 bases, with 23 bases between the two germline ends. CDR3 residues: CSVPWYRVPFPYNEQFF. Written as DNA, the CDR3 is TGCAGCGTCCCCTGGTACAGGGTACCTTTCCCCTACAATGAGCAGTTCTTC.

This clonotype turned up a few times. V gene TRBV14 combines with J gene TRBJ1-1; D might be TRBD1 (5 bases). CDR3 length: 15 amino acids. CDR1 and CDR2 from the germline V gene are SGHDN and FVKESK. V gave up 0 bases and J gave up 0 bases, with 8 bases separating them. CDR3 in amino acids: CASSQEGVLNTEAFF. The CDR3 DNA is TGTGCCAGCAGCCAAGAGGGGGTCCTGAACACTGAAGCTTTCTTT.

J is TRBJ2-3 and V is TRBV5-1; no definite D call. The CDR3 has 13 residues. The V end was cut by 3 bases, the J end by 6 bases, with 11 bases between. Germline-derived CDR1 and CDR2 are SGHRS and YFSETQ. DNA for the CDR3: TGCGCCAGCAGCTACCTCTCCGAGGATACGCAGTATTTT. Protein: CASSYLSEDTQYF.

The V and J genes are TRBV5-6 and TRBJ2-3; 7 bases agree with TRBD1. The CDR3 totals 16 residues. Germline loops: CDR1 SGHDT, CDR2 YYEEEE. V was pared by 3 bases and J by 0 bases, with 7 bases of the junction left unmatched. In nucleotides, the CDR3 is TGTGCCAGCAGCTACAGGGGAGAGCCTAGCACAGATACGCAGTATTTT. This codes for CASSYRGEPSTDTQYF.

V usage is TRBV10-2 and J usage is TRBJ2-7, with 10 bases identical to TRBD1. This CDR3 comprises 14 residues. CDR1 WSHSY and CDR2 SAAADI come from the germline V gene. V dropped 8 bases and J dropped 9; count of bases not matched to a gene: 13. The chain's CDR3 is CASEDRDRGIRQYF. DNA of the CDR3: TGCGCCAGCGAGGACCGGGACAGGGGAATACGGCAGTACTTC.

V gene TRBV24-1 combines with J gene TRBJ2-1; 8 nucleotides agree with TRBD2. CDR1 is KGHDR, CDR2 SFDVKD, per germline. Trimming cost V 5 bases and J 15 bases; bases outside gene matches: 5. The CDR3 contains 11 residues. The CDR3 protein is CATSGSGGSFF. In DNA form, the CDR3 reads TGTGCCACCAGTGGCTCGGGAGGGTCGTTCTTC.

The chain employs TRBV27 and TRBJ1-2; D remains ambiguous. Germline values: CDR1 MNHEY, CDR2 SMNVEV (reference sequence). CDR3 length equals 15 residues. The germline V and J ends were trimmed by 7 bases and 2 bases, with 17 bases remaining between them. CDR3 residues: CASTLVGDVNYGYTF. As DNA, the CDR3 is TGTGCCAGCACCTTGGTTGGGGATGTCAACTATGGCTACACCTTC.

This clonotype was observed a handful of times. The chain has TRBV20-1 and TRBJ2-5, with 8 positions matching TRBD2. This CDR3 is built from 12 residues. The V gene end was trimmed by 3 bases and the J gene end by 7 bases; junction bases not matched to a gene: 4. Germline V gene data show CDR1 as DFQATT and CDR2 as SNEGSKA (reference sequence). CDR3 sequence reads: CSASLAGGTQYF. As DNA, the CDR3 is TGCAGTGCTAGTCTGGCGGGGGGGACCCAGTACTTC.

V usage is TRBV20-1 and J usage is TRBJ2-3, with D perhaps matching TRBD2 (5 bases). The CDR3 contains 13 residues. V lost 3 bases to trimming and J lost 6 bases, with 13 bases between them. Germline-derived CDR1 and CDR2 are DFQATT and SNEGSKA (reference sequence). CDR3: CSARELDQDTQYF. The CDR3 bases are TGCAGTGCTAGGGAACTAGACCAGGATACGCAGTATTTT.

This clonotype was counted a few times. Relative to the germline gene, one junction end is altered; a read error may explain this. The V call is TRBV10-3, the J call TRBJ2-3; a possible D gene is TRBD1 (6 bases). CDR3 size: 16 residues. Germline V lookup: CDR1 ENHRY, CDR2 SYGVKD. CDR3 nucleotide sequence: TGTGCCGTCAGGCCCCGTTCGGGACAAAACACAGATACGCAGTATTTT. Encoded protein: CAVRPRSGQNTDTQYF.

This clonotype appeared a few times. The chain is built from TRBV4-3 and TRBJ2-1; D tentatively fits TRBD1 or TRBD2 (5 bases each). The V end was cut by 2 bases, the J end by 6 bases, with 20 bases between. CDR1 is LGHNA and CDR2 is YSLEER in the germline V gene. CDR3 length: 17 residues. This CDR3 is CASSQTTVGRRANEQFF. CDR3 in DNA: TGCGCCAGCAGCCAAACGACGGTGGGACGTCGGGCCAATGAGCAGTTCTTC.